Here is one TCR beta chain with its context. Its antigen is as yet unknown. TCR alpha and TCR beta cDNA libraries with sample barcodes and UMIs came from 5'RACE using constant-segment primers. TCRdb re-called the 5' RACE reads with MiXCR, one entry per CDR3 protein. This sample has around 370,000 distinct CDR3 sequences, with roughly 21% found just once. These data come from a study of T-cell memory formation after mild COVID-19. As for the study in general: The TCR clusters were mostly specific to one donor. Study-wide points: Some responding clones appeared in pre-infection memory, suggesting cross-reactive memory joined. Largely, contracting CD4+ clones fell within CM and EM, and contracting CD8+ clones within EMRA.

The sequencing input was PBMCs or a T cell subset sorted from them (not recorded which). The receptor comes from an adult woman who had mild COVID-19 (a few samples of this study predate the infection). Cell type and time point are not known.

This CDR3 is CASSPSKGLAGASYTDTQYF. In DNA form, the CDR3 reads TGCGCCAGCAGCCCGTCGAAGGGACTAGCGGGGGCGTCCTACACAGATACGCAGTATTTT. The rearrangement links TRBV4-1 to TRBJ2-3, with 14 bases fitting TRBD2. The CDR3 is 20 residues long. Germline V lookup: CDR1 MGHRA, CDR2 YSYEKL. After removal of 4 bases from V and 2 bases from J, the junction contained 14 bases not matched to a gene.